This TCR beta chain appears in the sequencing data of a study of cytomegalovirus exposure and HLA in healthy donors. Study-level findings and limits: Clusters of TCRs from the first cohort tended to co-occur in the 120 or so validation repertoires (as a later analysis found). Most TCR sequences were seen very rarely across donors, but some public TCRs occurred in many. Reports showed the classifier diagnosing cytomegalovirus status with high specificity and sensitivity. Some TCR beta chains (about 170 of them) were listed as cytomegalovirus-associated.

The data were produced by immunoSEQ multiplex PCR, yet TCRdb's version contains in-frame clones alone and is incomplete. This repertoire shows some 240,000 clones, approximately 83% found once; its top ten account for roughly 1.2%. With respect to this clone: Its antigen remains unknown.

The V gene lost 0 bases and the J gene lost 6 bases, with 9 bases spanning the gap. Germline CDR1 SGHRS, CDR2 YFSETQ. CDR3 length: 14 residues. This sequence originates from a woman in her 30s in good health and CMV-seropositive. Specimen: PBMCs. The chain carries TRBV5-1 and TRBJ2-2; unclear D gene. CDR3 DNA: TGCGCCAGCAGCTTGGTTCCCAAGCCCGGGGAGCTGTTTTTT. As protein: CASSLVPKPGELFF.